The text below deals with one T cell receptor (beta chain). Its antigen is not identified. The entry originates in a study of cytomegalovirus exposure and HLA in healthy donors. Overall study findings and caveats: CMV serostatus was the sole immune exposure information available.

60 Vbeta and 13 Jbeta primers were used in PCR. In the source study's methods: Approximately 11 million of the about 80 million unique TCR beta chains counted in a later analysis were shared. Here immunoSEQ multiplex PCR was the method, and the copy in TCRdb shows in-frame clones only, minus some. That table gives V, J and clone size, and the DNA gave D and trimming. The table has 43,000 or so clones, roughly 80% seen once; the top ten hold 1.4%. This CDR3 comprises 17 residues. Germline V CDR1 and CDR2: GTSNPN, SVGIG (reference sequence). V was cut by 2 bases and J by 0 bases, with 16 bases left in between.

The clonotype originates from a man younger than 40 in good health and CMV-seronegative. Sequencing was performed on PBMCs. The chain combines TRBV30 with TRBJ2-2, with D unresolved. CDR3 in DNA: TGTGCCTGGAGTCCGGGTATTTTGGGTGCGAACACCGGGGAGCTGTTTTTT. Translated: CAWSPGILGANTGELFF.